This T cell receptor beta chain is from a study of immune heterogeneity within non-small cell lung tumors. Study overall: Of the tumors, several were squamous cell, roughly 11 non-squamous, and 1 not otherwise specified.

This clonotype came up many times. The antigen is undetermined. Bulk tumor genomic DNA (approximately 600 ng per sample) served as template. Biopsies that were spaced far apart were taken, several per primary tumor, during surgery. These patients got curative surgery after being newly diagnosed with untreated non-small cell lung cancer. V lost 3 bases and J 4 bases, leaving 13 bases between the germline ends. The CDR3 length is 13 residues. In germline, CDR1 is DFQATT, CDR2 SNEGSKA (reference sequence). Study-wide points: Local tumor mutational burden, with an R of about 0.31, correlated moderately but significantly with local T-cell clonality. Identical dominant CDR3 beta clonotypes showed recurrence across tumor sites within a patient, and site-unique high-frequency clones were also present.

With 32 V and 13 J primers, multiplex PCR amplified the TCR beta CDR3. TCRdb re-called the multiplex PCR reads with MiXCR, one entry per CDR3 protein. The sample contains 9,400 or so distinct CDR3 sequences, 31% of which appear only once. This TCR came from a man aged 55 to 70 with non-small cell lung cancer. Sequenced input: lung tumor tissue. This rearrangement joins TRBV20-1 to TRBJ2-7, with D possibly matching TRBD1 (5 bases). This chain's CDR3 is CSASDTGAYEQYF. CDR3 DNA: TGCAGTGCTAGTGATACAGGAGCTTACGAGCAGTACTTC.